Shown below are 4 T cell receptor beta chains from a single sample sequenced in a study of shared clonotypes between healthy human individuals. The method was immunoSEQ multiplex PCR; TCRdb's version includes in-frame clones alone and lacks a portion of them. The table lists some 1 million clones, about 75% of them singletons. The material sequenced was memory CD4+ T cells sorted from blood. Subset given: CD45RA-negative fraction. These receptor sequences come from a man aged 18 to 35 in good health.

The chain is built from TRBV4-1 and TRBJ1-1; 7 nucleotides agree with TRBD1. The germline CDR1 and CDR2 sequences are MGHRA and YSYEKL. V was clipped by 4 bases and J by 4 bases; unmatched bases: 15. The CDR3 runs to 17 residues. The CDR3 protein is CASSPPRGTVYFTEAFF. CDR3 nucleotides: TGCGCCAGCAGCCCGCCGAGGGGGACAGTCTACTTCACTGAAGCTTTCTTT.

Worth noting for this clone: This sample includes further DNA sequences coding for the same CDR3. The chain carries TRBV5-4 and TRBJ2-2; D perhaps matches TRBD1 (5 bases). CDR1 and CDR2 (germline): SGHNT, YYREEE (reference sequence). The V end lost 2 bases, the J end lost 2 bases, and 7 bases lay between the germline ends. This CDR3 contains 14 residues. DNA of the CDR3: TGTGCCAGCAGCTTAGACAGAAACACCGGGGAGCTGTTTTTT. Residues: CASSLDRNTGELFF.

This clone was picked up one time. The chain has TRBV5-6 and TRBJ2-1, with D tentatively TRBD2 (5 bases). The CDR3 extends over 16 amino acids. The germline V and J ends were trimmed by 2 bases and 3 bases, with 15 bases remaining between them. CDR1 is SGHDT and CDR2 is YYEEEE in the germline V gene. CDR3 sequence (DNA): TGTGCCAGCAGCTTTCTCCGGTCGGGGAACTACAATGAGCAGTTCTTC. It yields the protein CASSFLRSGNYNEQFF.

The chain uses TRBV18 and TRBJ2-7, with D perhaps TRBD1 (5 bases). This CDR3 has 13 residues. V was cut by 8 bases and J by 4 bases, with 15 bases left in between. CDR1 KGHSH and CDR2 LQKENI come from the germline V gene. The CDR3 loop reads CASAQGSQYEQYF. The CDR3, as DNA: TGTGCCAGCGCTCAGGGTTCTCAATACGAGCAGTACTTC.